This T cell receptor beta chain is from a study of blood T cell repertoires in COVID-19. Study in general: Spain, Italy and the United States supplied samples that represented acute and convalescent COVID-19. In each case, the material was cDNA or gDNA derived from T cells, B-cell-depleted T cells, or PBMCs.

Authors' analysis steps: Amplified reference gene primers provided the basis for estimating nucleated cell counts. Profiled with immunoSEQ multiplex PCR; TCRdb holds only in-frame clones, not every one. Clone size and the V and J calls come from that table; the DNA yielded D and trimming. This table has around 200,000 clones, roughly 83% appearing once. Germline lookup yields CDR1 MDHEN and CDR2 SYDVKM. With 3 bases removed from V and 4 bases from J, the gap between germline ends came to 4 bases. The CDR3 runs to 12 residues. The study drew participants aged roughly 18 to 95 years from some 25 US areas.

This clonotype was obtained from a man aged 35-49 years with acute COVID-19. The rearrangement links TRBV28 to TRBJ1-5; no definite D call. The sequenced material came from PBMCs or T cells enriched from blood (not recorded which). The CDR3 spells CASSLLNQPQHF. DNA of the CDR3: TGTGCCAGCAGTTTGTTAAATCAGCCCCAGCATTTT.